This TCR beta chain is from a study of Graves' ophthalmopathy and Graves' hyperthyroidism. V was pared by 6 bases and J by 1 base, with 13 bases of the junction left unmatched. This CDR3 has 17 residues. Germline assignment: CDR1 LNHDA and CDR2 SQIVND (reference sequence). RNA transcripts provided the template for amplifying TCR beta CDR3 regions. HTBI primers were used in a first-round RT-PCR, which preceded a second-round multiplex PCR. TCRdb used MiXCR to reprocess the multiplex PCR reads, holding one entry per CDR3 protein. The sample lists a few hundred thousand distinct CDR3 sequences, approximately 18% seen once, with 2% to 3% in the top ten. PBMCs were isolated by Ficoll-Paque density gradient centrifugation, using over 9.5 ml of fresh peripheral blood as the starting material. This clonotype was recorded at least ten times.

The chain joins TRBV19 to TRBJ2-3; 7 positions match TRBD2. Source material: peripheral blood. This clonotype was sampled from an adult woman with stable Graves' hyperthyroidism. In DNA form, the CDR3 reads TGTGCCAGTAGCCGGCGGGGGTCAACAACTGGCACAGATACGCAGTATTTT. Protein product: CASSRRGSTTGTDTQYF.